This T cell receptor (beta chain) was documented in a study of blood T cells in healthy people across ages. For this clonotype: Its antigen is still unknown.

Overall study findings and caveats: Underestimates were what the diversity estimates from one million T cells were considered to be.

A J-beta primer mix and a sample-barcoded 5' primer were used in a second PCR of about 7 to 12 cycles. TCRdb called the 5' RACE reads again in MiXCR, with one record for every CDR3 protein. The sample shows fewer than 800,000 distinct CDR3 sequences, over 45% of them seen only once. This TCR came from an older woman in good health. Sample: blood.

CDR3 bases: TGCGCCAGCAGCCAAGAGGGGCGGGACAATGAGCAGTTCTTC. Its translation: CASSQEGRDNEQFF. The chain is built from TRBV4-3 and TRBJ2-1; perhaps D is TRBD1 or TRBD2 (5 bases each). This CDR3 spans 14 amino acids. The V and J ends lost 0 bases and 5 bases respectively, with 8 bases between them. Germline V gene data show CDR1 as LGHNA and CDR2 as YSLEER.